This T cell receptor (beta chain) was captured in a study of radiation and T cells in renal cell carcinoma. This sample's time point: baseline pretreatment blood. The treatment is: 15 Gy SBRT to primary tumor, nephrectomy 4 weeks later. This renal cell carcinoma was of the clear cell type. About this clone itself: The antigen is not known.

Per the germline V gene, CDR1 is SQVTM and CDR2 is ANQGSEA. The V segment lost 7 bases and the J segment 1 base; nucleotides outside the gene matches: 4. The CDR3 runs to 13 residues. Profiled with immunoSEQ multiplex PCR; TCRdb holds only in-frame clones, not every one. The sample records about 91,000 clones, 82% being singletons. The study's findings and limits: No pretreatment tumor biopsies were available for baseline clonotypes. From baseline, blood top tumor clonotypes peaked at 2 weeks post-radiation.

This TCR derives from a man aged 55 to 70 with renal cell carcinoma. The chain is built from TRBV29-1 and TRBJ2-1; 7 bases agree with TRBD2. This specimen was blood, taken from a patient whose treatment included radiotherapy and nephrectomy. CDR3 loop: CSASGVSYNEQFF. The DNA for the CDR3 is TGCAGCGCTAGCGGTGTTTCCTACAATGAGCAGTTCTTC.